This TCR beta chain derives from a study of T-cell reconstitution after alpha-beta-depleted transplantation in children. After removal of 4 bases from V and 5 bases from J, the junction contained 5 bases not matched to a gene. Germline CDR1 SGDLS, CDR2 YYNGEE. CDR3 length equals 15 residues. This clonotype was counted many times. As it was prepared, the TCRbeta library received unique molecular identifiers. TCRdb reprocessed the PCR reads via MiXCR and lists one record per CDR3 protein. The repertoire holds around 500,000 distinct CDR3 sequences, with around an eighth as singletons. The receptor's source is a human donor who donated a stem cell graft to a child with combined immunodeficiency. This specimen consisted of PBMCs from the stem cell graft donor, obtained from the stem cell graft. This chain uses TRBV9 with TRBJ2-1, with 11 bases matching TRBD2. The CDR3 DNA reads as TGTGCCAGCAGCCAGGGGACTAGCGGACACAATGAGCAGTTCTTC. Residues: CASSQGTSGHNEQFF.